This T cell receptor (beta chain) was captured in a study of identical twins. Every one of the donors was a healthy Caucasian. This CDR3 is 14 amino acids long. V lost 0 bases to trimming and J lost 7 bases, with 13 bases between them. Germline-derived CDR1 and CDR2 are SGDLS and YYNGEE. Points from the study as a whole: Out-of-frame alpha sequences common to twins exhibited an excess of low generation probability. Models underpredicted monozygotic twin sharing of out-of-frame TCR alpha. Abundant cord blood beta clonotypes carried fewer insertions; memory repertoires showed none.

A note on this clonotype: The antigen remains undetermined.

TCRdb re-called the 5' RACE reads through MiXCR, storing one row per CDR3 protein. The data contain a few hundred thousand distinct CDR3 sequences, 9% to 10% of them seen just once; the ten biggest clones take up roughly 8.9%. The sequencing input was naive T cells sorted from blood. This clonotype was sampled from a woman in her forties or fifties in good health. The genes are TRBV9 and TRBJ1-2; D is uncertain. The chain's CDR3 is CASSVATTGSGYTF. In DNA form, the CDR3 reads TGTGCCAGCAGCGTAGCTACTACGGGCTCTGGCTACACCTTC. Together with reference TRBV9 and TRBJ1-2, the CDR3 gives the full variable domain: DSGVTQTPKHLITATGQRVTLRCSPRSGDLSVYWYQQSLDQGLQFLIQYYNGEERAKGNILERFSAQQFPDLHSELNLSSLELGDSALYFCASSVATTGSGYTFGSGTRLTVV.